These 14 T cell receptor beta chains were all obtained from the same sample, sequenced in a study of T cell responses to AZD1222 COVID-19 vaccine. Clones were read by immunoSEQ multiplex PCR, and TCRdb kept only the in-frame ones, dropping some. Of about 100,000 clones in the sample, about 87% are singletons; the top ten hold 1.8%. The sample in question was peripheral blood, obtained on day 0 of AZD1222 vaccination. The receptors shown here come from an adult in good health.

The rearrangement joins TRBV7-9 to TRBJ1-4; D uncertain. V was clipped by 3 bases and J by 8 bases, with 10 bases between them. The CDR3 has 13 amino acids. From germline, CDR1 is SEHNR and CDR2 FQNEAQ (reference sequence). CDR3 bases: TGTGCCAGCAGCTTGGGTGGTCGCGAAAAACTGTTTTTT. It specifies CASSLGGREKLFF.

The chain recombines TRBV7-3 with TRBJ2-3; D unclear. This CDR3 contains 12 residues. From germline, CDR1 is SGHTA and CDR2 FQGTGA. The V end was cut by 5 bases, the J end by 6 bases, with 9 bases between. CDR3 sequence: CASSASRDTQYF. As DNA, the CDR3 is TGTGCCAGCAGCGCCTCTAGGGATACGCAGTATTTT.

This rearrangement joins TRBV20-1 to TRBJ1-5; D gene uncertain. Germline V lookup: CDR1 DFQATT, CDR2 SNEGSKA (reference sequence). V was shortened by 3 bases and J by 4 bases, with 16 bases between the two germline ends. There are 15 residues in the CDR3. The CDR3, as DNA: TGCAGTGCTAGTGAGGGAACGCGGGTTAATCAGCCCCAGCATTTT. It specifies CSASEGTRVNQPQHF.

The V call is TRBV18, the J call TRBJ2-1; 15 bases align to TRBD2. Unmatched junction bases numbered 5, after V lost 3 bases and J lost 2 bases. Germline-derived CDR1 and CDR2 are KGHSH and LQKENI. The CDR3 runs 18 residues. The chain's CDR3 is CASSPGLAGGGPYNEQFF. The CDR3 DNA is TGTGCCAGCTCACCGGGACTAGCGGGAGGAGGGCCCTACAATGAGCAGTTCTTC.

DNA of the CDR3: TGTGCCAGCAGCCTCGATGACCCGTCGACAGGGAAGACTGCTGAAGCTTTCTTT. Its protein product is CASSLDDPSTGKTAEAFF. The chain is built from TRBV11-2 and TRBJ1-1; 7 bases line up with TRBD1. From germline, CDR1 is SGHAT and CDR2 FQNNGV. V was pared by 5 bases and J by 6 bases, with 21 bases of the junction left unmatched. The CDR3 is made up of 18 amino acids.

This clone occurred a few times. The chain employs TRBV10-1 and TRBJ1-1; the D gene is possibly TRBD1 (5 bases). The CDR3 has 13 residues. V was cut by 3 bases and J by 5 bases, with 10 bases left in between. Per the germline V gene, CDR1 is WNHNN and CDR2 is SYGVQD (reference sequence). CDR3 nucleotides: TGCGCCAGCAGTGAAGGGCAGGGTACTGAAGCTTTCTTT. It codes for CASSEGQGTEAFF.

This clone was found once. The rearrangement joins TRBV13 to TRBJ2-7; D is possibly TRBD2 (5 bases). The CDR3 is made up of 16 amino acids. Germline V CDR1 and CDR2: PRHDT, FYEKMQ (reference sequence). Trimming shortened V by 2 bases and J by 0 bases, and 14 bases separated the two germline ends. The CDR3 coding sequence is TGTGCCAGCAGCTTATTTGGTCCTAGCCTCTCCTACGAGCAGTACTTC. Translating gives CASSLFGPSLSYEQYF.

CDR3 residues: CASSVMGLPTYEQYF. The CDR3 coding sequence is TGTGCCAGCAGCGTAATGGGACTACCTACCTACGAGCAGTACTTC. The chain uses TRBV9 and TRBJ2-7; 7 bases line up with TRBD2. The trim removed 1 base at V and 2 bases at J, leaving 6 bases unmatched. CDR1 is SGDLS and CDR2 is YYNGEE in the germline V gene. This CDR3 comprises 15 residues.

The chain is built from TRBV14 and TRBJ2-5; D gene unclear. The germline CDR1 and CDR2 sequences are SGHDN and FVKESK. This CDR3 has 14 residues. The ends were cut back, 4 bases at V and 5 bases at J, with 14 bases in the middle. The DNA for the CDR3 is TGTGCCAGCAGCCCGGGTTGGGCCCGGGAGACCCAGTACTTC. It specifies CASSPGWARETQYF.

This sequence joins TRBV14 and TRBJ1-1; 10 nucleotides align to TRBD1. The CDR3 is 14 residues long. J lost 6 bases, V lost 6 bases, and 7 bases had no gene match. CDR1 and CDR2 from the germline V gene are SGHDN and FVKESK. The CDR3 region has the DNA TGTGCCAGCAGGCGGACAGGGGGAAGTCCTGAAGCTTTCTTT. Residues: CASRRTGGSPEAFF.

CDR3 loop: CASSQGPPWISEQFF. The CDR3 DNA is TGCGCCAGCAGCCAAGGCCCCCCATGGATTAGTGAGCAGTTCTTC. The genes are TRBV4-3 and TRBJ2-1, with D unclear. The CDR3 totals 15 residues. Germline values: CDR1 LGHNA, CDR2 YSLEER. Deletions cut 1 base from V and 9 bases from J, with 16 bases between.

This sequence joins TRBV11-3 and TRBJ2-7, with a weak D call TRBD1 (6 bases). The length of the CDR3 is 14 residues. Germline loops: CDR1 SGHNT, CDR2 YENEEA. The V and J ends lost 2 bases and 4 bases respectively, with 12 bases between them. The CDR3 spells CASSLRGHHYEQYF. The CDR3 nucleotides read TGTGCCAGCAGCTTACGGGGACATCATTACGAGCAGTACTTC.

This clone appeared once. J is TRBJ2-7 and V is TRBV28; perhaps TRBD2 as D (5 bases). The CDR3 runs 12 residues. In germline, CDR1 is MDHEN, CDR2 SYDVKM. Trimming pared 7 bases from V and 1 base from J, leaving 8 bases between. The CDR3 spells CASIWESYEQYF. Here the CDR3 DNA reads TGTGCCAGCATTTGGGAGTCCTACGAGCAGTACTTC.

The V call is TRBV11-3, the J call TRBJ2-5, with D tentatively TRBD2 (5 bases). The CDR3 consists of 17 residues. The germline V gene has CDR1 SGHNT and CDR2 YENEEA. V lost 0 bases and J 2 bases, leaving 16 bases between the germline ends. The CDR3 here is CASSLDSQNRGQETQYF. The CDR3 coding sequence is TGTGCCAGCAGCTTAGATTCCCAGAATCGGGGACAAGAGACCCAGTACTTC.